These T cell receptor beta chains were read from a single sample in a study of shared clonotypes between healthy human individuals. Repertoires were generated with immunoSEQ multiplex PCR, while TCRdb's copy carries only in-frame clones and drops some. The table has 1.6 million or so clones, roughly 96% seen once. Sequenced material: naive CD4+ T cells sorted from blood. The receptors derive from a man aged 30-40 years in good health. The CDR3 runs from the conserved cysteine through the conserved F or W. Fields, in order: D gene, clone size, V gene, J gene, CDR3 protein, CDR3 DNA. A D gene is named only where the DNA matches it firmly. The size entry is marked missing in some rows and otherwise reads once, few, many or a size class.

d_call: TRBD2
clone_size: .
v_call: TRBV10-3
j_call: TRBJ2-1
cdr3_aa: CASKREPDNEQFF
cdr3_nt: TGTGCCAGCAAGCGGGAGCCGGACAATGAGCAGTTCTTC

d_call: .
clone_size: .
v_call: TRBV11-2
j_call: TRBJ2-2
cdr3_aa: CASSFPGTNTGELFF
cdr3_nt: TGTGCCAGCAGCTTTCCTGGAACGAACACCGGGGAGCTGTTTTTT

d_call: .
clone_size: .
v_call: TRBV2
j_call: TRBJ2-4
cdr3_aa: CASRALGGAKNIQYF
cdr3_nt: TGTGCCAGCAGGGCCCTAGGGGGGGCCAAAAACATTCAGTACTTC

d_call: .
clone_size: .
v_call: TRBV9
j_call: TRBJ1-1
cdr3_aa: CASSGTTVNTEAFF
cdr3_nt: TGTGCCAGCAGCGGGACGACAGTTAACACTGAAGCTTTCTTT

d_call: .
clone_size: few
v_call: TRBV7-2
j_call: TRBJ1-5
cdr3_aa: CASSLQGNQPQHF
cdr3_nt: TGTGCCAGCAGCTTACAAGGGAATCAGCCCCAGCATTTT

d_call: .
clone_size: .
v_call: TRBV4-1
j_call: TRBJ2-2
cdr3_aa: CASSQAGSGELFF
cdr3_nt: TGCGCCAGCAGCCAGGCAGGGTCCGGGGAGCTGTTTTTT

d_call: .
clone_size: .
v_call: TRBV19
j_call: TRBJ2-5
cdr3_aa: CASSISTVYQETQYF
cdr3_nt: TGTGCCAGTAGTATAAGTACAGTATACCAAGAGACCCAGTACTTC

d_call: .
clone_size: .
v_call: TRBV7-8
j_call: TRBJ2-3
cdr3_aa: CASSRQGRSDTQYF
cdr3_nt: TGTGCCAGCAGCCGACAAGGTAGATCAGATACGCAGTATTTT

d_call: .
clone_size: .
v_call: TRBV11-2
j_call: TRBJ2-1
cdr3_aa: CASSLYRGLKPYNEQFF
cdr3_nt: TGTGCCAGCAGCTTATATCGGGGGTTAAAACCCTACAATGAGCAGTTCTTC

d_call: .
clone_size: .
v_call: TRBV5-4
j_call: TRBJ2-1
cdr3_aa: CASSRGGPNEQFF
cdr3_nt: TGTGCCAGCAGCCGCGGAGGACCCAATGAGCAGTTCTTC

d_call: .
clone_size: once
v_call: TRBV28
j_call: TRBJ1-3
cdr3_aa: CASSLVRAGNTIYF
cdr3_nt: TGTGCCAGCAGTTTAGTCAGGGCTGGAAACACCATATATTTT

d_call: TRBD2
clone_size: .
v_call: TRBV10-3
j_call: TRBJ2-3
cdr3_aa: CAIRPFGTSGRTDTQYF
cdr3_nt: TGTGCCATCAGGCCATTCGGGACTAGCGGCCGCACAGATACGCAGTATTTT

d_call: .
clone_size: .
v_call: TRBV18
j_call: TRBJ2-3
cdr3_aa: CASSRRGVIDTQYF
cdr3_nt: TGTGCCAGCTCACGGAGAGGGGTGATAGATACGCAGTATTTT

d_call: TRBD1
clone_size: .
v_call: TRBV19
j_call: TRBJ1-1
cdr3_aa: CASTSWTGQAFF
cdr3_nt: TGTGCCAGTACCTCCTGGACAGGCCAAGCTTTCTTT

d_call: .
clone_size: .
v_call: TRBV11-2
j_call: TRBJ2-7
cdr3_aa: CASSRGQTYEQYF
cdr3_nt: TGTGCCAGCAGCCGGGGGCAGACCTACGAGCAGTACTTC

d_call: TRBD2
clone_size: once
v_call: TRBV4-1
j_call: TRBJ2-5
cdr3_aa: CASSQGLLAGGRSETQYF
cdr3_nt: TGCGCCAGCAGCCAAGGCCTTTTAGCGGGAGGGCGCTCGGAGACCCAGTACTTC

d_call: .
clone_size: .
v_call: TRBV7-9
j_call: TRBJ2-7
cdr3_aa: CASNPDQSYEQYF
cdr3_nt: TGTGCCAGCAACCCCGATCAGTCCTACGAGCAGTACTTC

d_call: TRBD1
clone_size: .
v_call: TRBV4-3
j_call: TRBJ2-2
cdr3_aa: CASSQESMTGGYTGELFF
cdr3_nt: TGCGCCAGCAGCCAAGAATCTATGACAGGGGGGTACACCGGGGAGCTGTTTTTT

d_call: .
clone_size: .
v_call: TRBV7-2
j_call: TRBJ2-1
cdr3_aa: CASSSDPRLVIEQFF
cdr3_nt: TGTGCCAGCAGCTCGGACCCCCGGCTTGTAATAGAGCAGTTCTTC

d_call: .
clone_size: .
v_call: TRBV2
j_call: TRBJ1-3
cdr3_aa: CASSSPKEDTIYF
cdr3_nt: TGTGCCAGCAGTTCCCCTAAGGAAGACACCATATATTTT

d_call: TRBD1
clone_size: .
v_call: TRBV6-1
j_call: TRBJ2-2
cdr3_aa: CASIHTGAGELFF
cdr3_nt: TGTGCCAGCATACACACAGGGGCTGGGGAGCTGTTTTTT

d_call: .
clone_size: .
v_call: TRBV5-1
j_call: TRBJ2-7
cdr3_aa: CASSLVDPPPHEQYF
cdr3_nt: TGCGCCAGCAGCTTGGTTGACCCCCCCCCGCACGAGCAGTACTTC

d_call: TRBD2
clone_size: .
v_call: TRBV6-5
j_call: TRBJ2-2
cdr3_aa: CASRTGLAAGELFF
cdr3_nt: TGTGCCAGCAGGACGGGACTAGCCGCCGGGGAGCTGTTTTTT

d_call: .
clone_size: .
v_call: TRBV30
j_call: TRBJ2-7
cdr3_aa: CAWGGSSYEQYF
cdr3_nt: TGTGCCTGGGGGGGTAGCTCCTACGAGCAGTACTTC

d_call: TRBD1
clone_size: .
v_call: TRBV6-1
j_call: TRBJ1-1
cdr3_aa: CASSAILGTGDTEAFF
cdr3_nt: TGTGCCAGCAGTGCGATCCTTGGGACAGGGGATACTGAAGCTTTCTTT

d_call: TRBD2
clone_size: .
v_call: TRBV18
j_call: TRBJ2-1
cdr3_aa: CASSLKHGGVQREVLSYNEQFF
cdr3_nt: TGTGCCAGCTCACTGAAGCACGGGGGGGTCCAGCGGGAGGTCCTCTCCTACAATGAGCAGTTCTTC

d_call: .
clone_size: .
v_call: TRBV9
j_call: TRBJ2-6
cdr3_aa: CASSHREPGANVLTF
cdr3_nt: TGTGCCAGCAGCCACCGGGAACCTGGGGCCAACGTCCTGACTTTC

d_call: .
clone_size: once
v_call: TRBV5-1
j_call: TRBJ2-2
cdr3_aa: CASSQGLDSGTGELFF
cdr3_nt: TGCGCCAGCAGCCAAGGACTGGACAGCGGCACCGGGGAGCTGTTTTTT

d_call: TRBD2
clone_size: .
v_call: TRBV18
j_call: TRBJ2-1
cdr3_aa: CASSPPPSSGRQLIEQFF
cdr3_nt: TGTGCCAGCTCACCCCCCCCCTCTAGCGGGAGACAACTGATTGAGCAGTTCTTC

d_call: .
clone_size: .
v_call: TRBV19
j_call: TRBJ1-2
cdr3_aa: CASTPRQPNYGYTF
cdr3_nt: TGTGCCAGTACCCCACGACAGCCTAACTATGGCTACACCTTC

d_call: TRBD2
clone_size: .
v_call: TRBV28
j_call: TRBJ2-1
cdr3_aa: CASSHPWTSGRIEQFF
cdr3_nt: TGTGCCAGCAGTCACCCATGGACTAGCGGGAGAATTGAGCAGTTCTTC

d_call: .
clone_size: .
v_call: TRBV28
j_call: TRBJ1-5
cdr3_aa: CASLGAGNQPQHF
cdr3_nt: TGTGCCAGCCTCGGCGCAGGTAATCAGCCCCAGCATTTT

d_call: TRBD2
clone_size: .
v_call: TRBV27
j_call: TRBJ2-1
cdr3_aa: CASKAGVEQFF
cdr3_nt: TGTGCCAGCAAGGCGGGAGTAGAGCAGTTCTTC

d_call: TRBD2
clone_size: .
v_call: TRBV4-1
j_call: TRBJ2-3
cdr3_aa: CASSQFGSGSGSLTDTQYF
cdr3_nt: TGCGCCAGCAGCCAGTTCGGGAGTGGGAGCGGGAGTTTAACAGATACGCAGTATTTT

d_call: .
clone_size: .
v_call: TRBV18
j_call: TRBJ1-5
cdr3_aa: CASSPSRGGNQPQHF
cdr3_nt: TGTGCCAGCTCACCTTCCAGGGGTGGCAATCAGCCCCAGCATTTT

d_call: .
clone_size: .
v_call: TRBV9
j_call: TRBJ2-1
cdr3_aa: CASSEVAYNEQFF
cdr3_nt: TGTGCCAGCAGCGAAGTAGCCTACAATGAGCAGTTCTTC

d_call: .
clone_size: .
v_call: TRBV29-1
j_call: TRBJ2-1
cdr3_aa: CSVDPSVGPSYNEQFF
cdr3_nt: TGCAGCGTTGACCCTAGCGTCGGACCGTCCTACAATGAGCAGTTCTTC

d_call: .
clone_size: .
v_call: TRBV7-6
j_call: TRBJ2-2
cdr3_aa: CASRASGRANTGELFF
cdr3_nt: TGTGCCAGCAGGGCTTCCGGCCGCGCGAACACCGGGGAGCTGTTTTTT

d_call: TRBD2
clone_size: .
v_call: TRBV7-2
j_call: TRBJ2-1
cdr3_aa: CASKPSGRASNEQFF
cdr3_nt: TGTGCCAGCAAACCTAGCGGGAGGGCCAGCAATGAGCAGTTCTTC

d_call: .
clone_size: .
v_call: TRBV25-1
j_call: TRBJ1-4
cdr3_aa: CASSEHRVGEKLFF
cdr3_nt: TGTGCCAGCAGTGAGCACAGGGTTGGGGAAAAACTGTTTTTT

d_call: TRBD2
clone_size: .
v_call: TRBV6-5
j_call: TRBJ2-7
cdr3_aa: CASRPWREDSYEQYF
cdr3_nt: TGTGCCAGCAGGCCCTGGCGGGAGGACTCCTACGAGCAGTACTTC

d_call: .
clone_size: .
v_call: TRBV18
j_call: TRBJ1-3
cdr3_aa: CASSPMQRDSGNTIYF
cdr3_nt: TGTGCCAGCTCACCAATGCAGCGGGACTCTGGAAACACCATATATTTT

d_call: TRBD1
clone_size: .
v_call: TRBV7-9
j_call: TRBJ2-7
cdr3_aa: CASSHGTGGEQYF
cdr3_nt: TGTGCCAGCAGCCACGGGACAGGGGGGGAGCAGTACTTC

d_call: TRBD2
clone_size: .
v_call: TRBV5-1
j_call: TRBJ2-1
cdr3_aa: CASSLDGLAGDSEQFF
cdr3_nt: TGCGCCAGCAGCTTGGATGGACTAGCGGGTGACTCTGAGCAGTTCTTC

d_call: .
clone_size: .
v_call: TRBV9
j_call: TRBJ2-1
cdr3_aa: CASSVEAGAHNEQFF
cdr3_nt: TGTGCCAGCAGCGTAGAGGCAGGGGCCCACAATGAGCAGTTCTTC

d_call: TRBD2
clone_size: .
v_call: TRBV14
j_call: TRBJ2-7
cdr3_aa: CASSQGLAGAVEQYF
cdr3_nt: TGTGCCAGCAGCCAAGGACTAGCGGGTGCGGTAGAGCAGTACTTC

d_call: .
clone_size: .
v_call: TRBV5-6
j_call: TRBJ1-5
cdr3_aa: CASSLVEGRNQPQHF
cdr3_nt: TGTGCCAGCAGCTTGGTTGAGGGCCGCAATCAGCCCCAGCATTTT

d_call: .
clone_size: .
v_call: TRBV7-9
j_call: TRBJ2-1
cdr3_aa: CASSWKGTNEQFF
cdr3_nt: TGTGCCAGCAGCTGGAAAGGGACAAATGAGCAGTTCTTC

d_call: .
clone_size: .
v_call: TRBV18
j_call: TRBJ1-1
cdr3_aa: CASSRDTEAFF
cdr3_nt: TGTGCCAGCTCACGAGACACTGAAGCTTTCTTT

d_call: .
clone_size: few
v_call: TRBV4-1
j_call: TRBJ1-5
cdr3_aa: CASSAQENQPQHF
cdr3_nt: TGCGCCAGCAGCGCCCAGGAGAATCAGCCCCAGCATTTT

d_call: .
clone_size: once
v_call: TRBV5-5
j_call: TRBJ1-5
cdr3_aa: CASSFLGVAQPQHF
cdr3_nt: TGTGCCAGCAGCTTTCTGGGGGTGGCTCAGCCCCAGCATTTT

d_call: .
clone_size: .
v_call: TRBV9
j_call: TRBJ2-1
cdr3_aa: CASSFLSRAEQFF
cdr3_nt: TGTGCCAGCAGCTTCCTCTCCCGGGCCGAGCAGTTCTTC

d_call: .
clone_size: once
v_call: TRBV6-6
j_call: TRBJ1-5
cdr3_aa: CASSPINQPQHF
cdr3_nt: TGTGCCAGCAGCCCAATAAATCAGCCCCAGCATTTT

d_call: TRBD2
clone_size: .
v_call: TRBV28
j_call: TRBJ2-1
cdr3_aa: CASQGASGRYEQFF
cdr3_nt: TGTGCCAGCCAGGGCGCCAGCGGGAGATATGAGCAGTTCTTC

d_call: .
clone_size: .
v_call: TRBV7-2
j_call: TRBJ2-7
cdr3_aa: CASSLPPSYEQYF
cdr3_nt: TGTGCCAGCAGCTTACCCCCCTCCTACGAGCAGTACTTC

d_call: TRBD1
clone_size: .
v_call: TRBV19
j_call: TRBJ2-7
cdr3_aa: CASSIVEGAPLREQYF
cdr3_nt: TGTGCCAGTAGTATAGTTGAGGGGGCGCCGTTACGCGAGCAGTACTTC

d_call: .
clone_size: .
v_call: TRBV29-1
j_call: TRBJ2-1
cdr3_aa: CSVGNLRGRPLRHEQFF
cdr3_nt: TGCAGCGTTGGTAACCTGCGGGGACGGCCACTTAGGCATGAGCAGTTCTTC

d_call: .
clone_size: .
v_call: TRBV10-3
j_call: TRBJ2-3
cdr3_aa: CAISAPGTDTQYF
cdr3_nt: TGTGCCATCAGTGCTCCCGGAACAGATACGCAGTATTTT

d_call: TRBD1
clone_size: .
v_call: TRBV6-4
j_call: TRBJ2-2
cdr3_aa: CASSPGTGGAAGELFF
cdr3_nt: TGTGCCAGCAGCCCCGGGACAGGGGGCGCAGCCGGGGAGCTGTTTTTT

d_call: .
clone_size: .
v_call: TRBV10-3
j_call: TRBJ2-7
cdr3_aa: CAISRGQGAYEQYF
cdr3_nt: TGTGCCATCAGCCGAGGGCAGGGAGCCTACGAGCAGTACTTC